Sequencing of this T cell receptor (beta chain) was carried out in a study of blood T cell repertoires in COVID-19 (dated by TCRdb to 2018 to 2021). Regarding the research as a whole: Samples from collaborators originated in the United States, Italy and Spain and spanned both the acute and convalescent phases of COVID-19. The material from the prospective study consisted of cDNA or gDNA derived from T cells, B-cell-depleted T cells, or PBMCs. Subjects who had been exposed to COVID-19, were actively infected with it, or had recovered from it provided the deeply sampled blood TCRbeta repertoires that made up the dataset. Sample metadata almost always included a de-identified subject ID, COVID-19 status, age in years and sex. Where available, HLA class I and class II types were taken from metadata supplied by the sample provider and were not determined by assay-based typing. Samples came from the ongoing ImmuneRACE study (first 160 participants) plus 1,254 subjects from 6 global collaborators. A freely available public database, intended as a resource for researchers studying the immune response to SARS-CoV-2, is where the repertoires were released.

TCRbeta CDR3 regions were amplified from genomic DNA using the immunoSEQ Assay, a bias-controlled multiplex PCR. As for the original processing: The number of nucleated cells in each sample was estimated by amplification of reference gene primers within the assay. Sequence reads were collapsed and filtered to measure the absolute abundance of every unique TCRbeta CDR3 rearrangement. For each sample, productive Simpson clonality was calculated as the square root of Simpson's diversity index over productive rearrangements. The table comes from immuneACCESS by way of TCRdb, which keeps in-frame sequences with V and J called. Part of the clones is missing from these tables; in studies checked, under half for an unresolved V gene and the rest for unknown reasons. That table gives V, J and clone size, and the DNA gave D and trimming. This sample lists about 240,000 clones; 70% to 90% were detected once. The ten largest clones take up 3% of the sample.

In regard to this clone: The specificity of this receptor is unknown. Per-base qualities were not stored, and no clone one base away is much larger.

Results and caveats for the whole study, not just this receptor: Clinical and demographic metadata were provided uncurated, with the amount varying by source and participant.

A second Seattle source provided samples from volunteer blood donors who had recovered from COVID-19. The collaborating institutions used their own protocols to collect whole blood in K2EDTA tubes. For TCRbeta analysis, collaborators shipped samples as frozen whole blood, isolated PBMCs, or DNA extracted from either of those sample types. CDR1 and CDR2, looked up from the germline V gene, are SGHNT and YENEEA. Inclusive of the bounding cysteine and phenylalanine, the CDR3 is 12 residues long. Only the CDR3 part of the read is kept: 36 bases, read in frame from the first base. V ends up 4 bases short and J 6 bases short, with an unmatched junction base count of 3.

The source of this sequence is a woman younger than 45 who had recovered from COVID-19. What was sequenced was peripheral blood. The sequence is built from TRBV11-3 and TRBJ2-7, and TRBD1 aligns with 7 junction nucleotides. The CDR3 has the sequence CASSWGQTEQYF. The DNA sequence follows: TGTGCCAGCAGCTGGGGACAGACCGAGCAGTACTTC.